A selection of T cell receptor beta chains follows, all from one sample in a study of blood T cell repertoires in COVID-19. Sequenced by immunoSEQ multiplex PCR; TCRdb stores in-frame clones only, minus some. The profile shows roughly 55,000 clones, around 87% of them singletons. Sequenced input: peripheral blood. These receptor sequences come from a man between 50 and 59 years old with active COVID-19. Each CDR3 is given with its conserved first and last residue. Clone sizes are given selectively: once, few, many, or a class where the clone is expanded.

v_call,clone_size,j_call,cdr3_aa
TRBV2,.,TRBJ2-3,CASSALHLRGPLTDTQYF
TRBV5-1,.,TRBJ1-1,CASSLAPTGQGGEAFF
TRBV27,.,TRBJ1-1,CASSVTPGFAEAFF
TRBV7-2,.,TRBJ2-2,CASSLQGTGELFF
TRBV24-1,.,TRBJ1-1,CATSDHRGTGGPLNTEAFF
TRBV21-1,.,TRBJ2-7,CASTGYERDVSYEQYF
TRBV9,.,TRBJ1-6,CASSVGQGAGSPLHF
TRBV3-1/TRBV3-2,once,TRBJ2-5,CASSLRGGETQYF
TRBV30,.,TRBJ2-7,CAWTRDRLSYEQYF
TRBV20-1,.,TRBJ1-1,CSASAVWPSNTEAFF
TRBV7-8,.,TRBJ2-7,CASSQRRDRGLSSYEQYF
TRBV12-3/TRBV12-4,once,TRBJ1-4,CASRDRTGKLFF
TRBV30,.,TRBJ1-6,CAWTTPGTGFTNSPLHF
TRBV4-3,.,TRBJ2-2,CASSQEVTGTGNTGELFF
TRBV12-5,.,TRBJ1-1,CASGIRTGGRTFF
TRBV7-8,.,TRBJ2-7,CASSLFSGQYF
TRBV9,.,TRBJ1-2,CASSVVGVGARGTYTF
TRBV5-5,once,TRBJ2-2,CASSAVPGTGELFF
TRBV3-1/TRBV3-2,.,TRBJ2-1,CASSHLYNEQFF
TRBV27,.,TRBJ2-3,CASSGTGGADTQYF
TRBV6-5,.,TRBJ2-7,CASSYLYEQYF
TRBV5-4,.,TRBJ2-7,CASSPGTETYEQYF
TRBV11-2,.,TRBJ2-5,CASSLSQAGGSSETQYF
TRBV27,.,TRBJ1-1,CASSRGTTWNTEAFF
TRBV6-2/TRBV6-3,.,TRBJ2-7,CASSYSTEGEQYF
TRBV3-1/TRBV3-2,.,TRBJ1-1,CASSRGLGARDKLGGEAFF
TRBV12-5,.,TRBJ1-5,CASGLGRGNNQPQHF
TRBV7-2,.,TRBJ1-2,CASRRGGIYGYTF
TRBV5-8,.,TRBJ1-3,CASSPGSQRNTIYF
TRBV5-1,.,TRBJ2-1,CASSLGGLAGVNEQFF
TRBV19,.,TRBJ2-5,CASSIDSGTGWTQYF
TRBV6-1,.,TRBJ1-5,CASSEPRNQPQHF
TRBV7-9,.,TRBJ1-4,CASSVRTRGSDSTNEKLFF
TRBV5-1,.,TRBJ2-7,CASSEPQGPYEQYF
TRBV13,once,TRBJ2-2,CASSPTSGGLNTGELFF
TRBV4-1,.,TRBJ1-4,CASSPGGHATNEKLFF
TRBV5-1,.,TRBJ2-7,CASSLAGGSYEQYF
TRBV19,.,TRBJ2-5,CASSRTDRQETQYF
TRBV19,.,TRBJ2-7,CASSIEPGQGTGQYF
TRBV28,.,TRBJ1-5,CASARGDQLLQAQHF
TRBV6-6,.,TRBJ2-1,CASSYSAGDNEQFF
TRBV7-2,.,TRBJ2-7,CASSPAGTASYEQYF
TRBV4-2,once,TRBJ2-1,CASSRQQVPRVDEQFF
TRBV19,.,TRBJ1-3,CASSMQTGRGNTIYF
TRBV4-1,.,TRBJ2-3,CASTKDSDTQYF
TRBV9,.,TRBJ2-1,CASSAAGTAYNEQFF